The following is a T cell receptor beta chain sequence with its context. Its antigen is not identified. This CDR3 region has 14 residues. V was pared by 6 bases and J by 3 bases, with 12 bases between. Germline CDR1 reads LNHDA; CDR2 reads SQIVND (reference sequence). These data are taken from a study of radiotherapy plus CTLA-4 blockade in lung cancer. Overall study context: Of the patients, roughly 17% showed objective responses and around 29% attained disease control. Study conclusions and caveats: There was expansion of tumor-derived TCR clones in blood after radiotherapy plus ipilimumab.

Assay: immunoSEQ multiplex PCR; the TCRdb copy retains only in-frame clones and omits some. The data show some 32,000 clones, about 81% seen once. The sequence came from a human donor with non-small cell lung cancer that progressed on radiotherapy plus ipilimumab. V and J are TRBV19 and TRBJ1-5; no definite D call. The sequencing used peripheral blood, collected from a patient treated with radiotherapy plus ipilimumab. CDR3 DNA sequence: TGTGCCAGTAGCCCTCGGCAGGTCAATCAGCCCCAGCATTTT. This sequence encodes CASSPRQVNQPQHF.